This record looks at one T cell receptor (beta chain) sequence and its context. Germline V lookup: CDR1 SGHNT, CDR2 YYREEE (reference sequence). This CDR3 spans 12 amino acids. Trimming took 2 bases from V and 12 from J, leaving 14 bases between them. The data derive from a study of shared clonotypes between healthy human individuals. Profiled with immunoSEQ multiplex PCR; TCRdb holds only in-frame clones, not every one. The table lists 950,000 to 1,300,000 clones, 65% to 80% of them singletons. The gene calls are TRBV5-4 and TRBJ1-2; maybe TRBD1 (5 bases). This clonotype originated in a man aged 18 to 30 in good health. Sample: memory CD4+ T cells sorted from blood. Subset defined: CD45RA-negative fraction. In nucleotides, the CDR3 is TGTGCCAGCAGCTTCTCCGGGGGAAGGGACACCTTC. This encodes CASSFSGGRDTF. The full variable domain, its missing parts supplied by reference TRBV5-4 and TRBJ1-2, is ETGVTQSPTHLIKTRGQQVTLRCSSQSGHNTVSWYQQALGQGPQFIFQYYREEENGRGNFPPRFSGLQFPNYSSELNVNALELDDSALYLCASSFSGGRDTFGSGTRLTVV.